The 18 T cell receptor beta chains below come from one sample, sequenced in a study of blood T cell repertoires in COVID-19. Sequencing was performed with immunoSEQ multiplex PCR; in TCRdb, only in-frame clones are kept and a portion is missing. Of about 140,000 clones listed, under 90% are singletons. Sequencing was done on a sample of peripheral blood. The receptor set was obtained from a human donor in a cohort sampled during active COVID-19.

This chain links TRBV10-3 with TRBJ1-3; no clear D. This CDR3 is built from 13 residues. Germline CDR1 ENHRY, CDR2 SYGVKD. The V end was cut by 4 bases, the J end by 0 bases, with 4 bases between. As DNA, the CDR3 is TGTGCCATCAGTGCCAACTCTGGAAACACCATATATTTT. Protein product: CAISANSGNTIYF.

The CDR3 loop is CASSLISSGRAGVYYYEQYF. DNA for the CDR3: TGTGCCAGCAGCTTAATCTCTTCCGGGAGGGCGGGGGTCTACTACTACGAGCAGTACTTC. The gene calls are TRBV7-3 and TRBJ2-7; 8 nucleotides line up with TRBD2. Unmatched junction bases numbered 20, after V lost 1 base and J lost 3 bases. CDR1 and CDR2 from the germline V gene are SGHTA and FQGTGA. The length of the CDR3 is 20 residues.

The genes are TRBV7-9 and TRBJ1-5, with no clear D. The CDR3 loop spans 11 amino acids. V lost 8 bases, J lost 6 bases, and 8 bases lay in between. CDR1 and CDR2 from the germline V gene are SEHNR and FQNEAQ (reference sequence). The chain's CDR3 is CASGAGQPQHF. For the CDR3, the DNA is TGTGCCAGCGGTGCGGGTCAGCCCCAGCATTTT.

This clone was seen once. V and J are TRBV5-1 and TRBJ2-2, with TRBD1 identical over 9 bases. V dropped 2 bases and J dropped 5; count of bases not matched to a gene: 1. Per germline, CDR1 SGHRS and CDR2 YFSETQ. The CDR3 consists of 14 residues. CDR3 loop: CASSFGQGTGELFF. The CDR3 region has the DNA TGCGCCAGCAGCTTCGGACAGGGGACCGGGGAGCTGTTTTTT.

Here the CDR3 DNA reads TGTGCCAGCAGCTTAGCGCAGGGCGGATTATTGGGGAATGAGCAGTTCTTC. Amino acids: CASSLAQGGLLGNEQFF. This chain uses TRBV7-2 with TRBJ2-1, with TRBD1 as a possible D gene (5 bases). Germline V lookup: CDR1 SGHTA, CDR2 FQGNSA. The CDR3 is 17 residues long. The V and J ends lost 0 bases and 7 bases respectively, with 19 bases between them.

The J gene is TRBJ2-7, the V gene TRBV7-9, with a tentative D call TRBD2 (5 bases). Germline values: CDR1 SEHNR, CDR2 FQNEAQ (reference sequence). This CDR3 region has 14 residues. V lost 1 base and J 4 bases, leaving 11 bases between the germline ends. The CDR3 bases are TGTGCCAGCAGCTTAGAGGCGGGCAGATACGAGCAGTACTTC. Its protein product is CASSLEAGRYEQYF.

This clone was seen only once. J is TRBJ2-1 and V is TRBV23-1, with D possibly being TRBD1 (6 bases). TRBV23-1 is filed as an ORF, its function uncertain. Trimming removed 4 bases from V and 5 bases from J, with 27 bases in between. CDR3 size: 19 residues. The CDR3 spells CASSLPGQFGTPDNNEQFF. DNA of the CDR3: TGCGCCAGCAGTCTCCCTGGACAGTTTGGCACTCCAGATAACAATGAGCAGTTCTTC.

J is TRBJ2-5 and V is TRBV4-1; D uncertain. The germline V and J ends were trimmed by 0 bases and 2 bases, with 7 bases remaining between them. Germline V CDR1 and CDR2: MGHRA, YSYEKL. This CDR3 is built from 14 residues. This chain's CDR3 is CASSQDMEQETQYF. The CDR3 nucleotides are TGCGCCAGCAGCCAAGATATGGAGCAAGAGACCCAGTACTTC.

The chain has TRBV7-8 and TRBJ1-2, with TRBD1 matching 8 bases. The CDR3 has 16 amino acids. V shed 0 bases, J shed 4 bases, and the junction held 7 bases outside the gene matches. In germline, CDR1 is SGHVS, CDR2 FQNEAQ. The DNA of the CDR3 is TGTGCCAGCAGCTTAGCCGGGACAGGCCCCGGCTATGGCTACACCTTC. This sequence encodes CASSLAGTGPGYGYTF.

The chain uses TRBV28 and TRBJ1-4, with a weak D call TRBD1 (6 bases). Trimming stripped 3 bases from V and 4 bases from J, with 12 bases between. The germline V gene has CDR1 MDHEN and CDR2 SYDVKM. This CDR3 is 15 amino acids long. CDR3 DNA: TGTGCCAGCAGTTTCGGGGGGGCAGGTAATGAAAAACTGTTTTTT. Amino acid sequence: CASSFGGAGNEKLFF.

The chain couples TRBV27 to TRBJ2-7, with TRBD1 identical over 8 bases. The germline V gene has CDR1 MNHEY and CDR2 SMNVEV (reference sequence). The J segment lost 2 bases and the V segment lost 5 bases, leaving 5 bases of the junction unmatched. The CDR3 covers 14 residues. DNA of the CDR3: TGTGCCAGCAGTCTTGACAGGGGCCCCTACGAGCAGTACTTC. Its protein is CASSLDRGPYEQYF.

V and J are TRBV18 and TRBJ2-1; TRBD2 agrees at 15 bases. J was trimmed by 0 bases and V by 3 bases; bases with no gene match: 12. The CDR3 covers 21 residues. Germline CDR1 is KGHSH and CDR2 is LQKENI. The CDR3 protein is CASSPPVSGLAGGSSYNEQFF. CDR3 DNA sequence: TGTGCCAGCTCACCCCCTGTCTCGGGACTAGCGGGAGGAAGCTCCTACAATGAGCAGTTCTTC.

The chain carries TRBV5-4 and TRBJ2-3; D uncertain. Germline CDR1 is SGHNT and CDR2 is YYREEE (reference sequence). The ends were cut back, 5 bases at V and 0 bases at J, with 16 bases in the middle. This CDR3 comprises 16 residues. CDR3 nucleotide sequence: TGTGCCAGCAGGGCAGGCGAAAGTTCTAGCACAGATACGCAGTATTTT. Encoded protein: CASRAGESSSTDTQYF.

This clone was seen just once. Other nucleotide sequences from this sample produce the same CDR3. The rearrangement uses TRBV24-1 and TRBJ2-7; 7 nucleotides line up with TRBD1. This CDR3 spans 13 amino acids. V lost 4 bases and J lost 2; bases outside the gene matches: 1. Germline V gene sequence: CDR1 KGHDR, CDR2 SFDVKD. This CDR3 is CATSETGTYEQYF. The CDR3 DNA follows: TGTGCCACCAGTGAGACAGGGACCTACGAGCAGTACTTC.

The count of this clone is one. The V call is TRBV19, the J call TRBJ2-7; TRBD2 aligns across 12 bases. Germline lookup yields CDR1 LNHDA and CDR2 SQIVND (reference sequence). J lost 4 bases, V lost 8 bases, and 6 bases had no gene match. The CDR3 loop spans 14 amino acids. The CDR3, as DNA: TGTGCCAGTTCGACTAGCGGGAGAGTTTACGAGCAGTACTTC. Its protein product is CASSTSGRVYEQYF.

V and J are TRBV19 and TRBJ1-5; 7 bases map to TRBD1. This CDR3 contains 19 residues. Per the germline V gene, CDR1 is LNHDA and CDR2 is SQIVND (reference sequence). The V gene end was trimmed by 3 bases and the J gene end by 0 bases; junction bases not matched to a gene: 14. The chain's CDR3 is CASSMPGNRGLSSNQPQHF. The CDR3, as DNA: TGTGCCAGTAGTATGCCGGGGAACAGGGGCCTAAGTAGCAATCAGCCCCAGCATTTT.

The V and J genes are TRBV19 and TRBJ2-7; 7 bases are a match to TRBD1. The J segment lost 2 bases and the V segment lost 4 bases, leaving 8 bases of the junction unmatched. This CDR3 has 15 residues. Germline V gene data show CDR1 as LNHDA and CDR2 as SQIVND (reference sequence). CDR3 protein: CASSTIDRAPYEQYF. CDR3 bases: TGTGCCAGTAGTACCATAGACAGGGCCCCCTACGAGCAGTACTTC.

This chain joins TRBV7-2 and TRBJ2-3; possibly TRBD2 for D (6 bases). CDR3 length: 14 residues. Trimming took off 9 bases at V and 1 base at J, with 14 bases between the two ends. Germline CDR1 SGHTA, CDR2 FQGNSA. The CDR3 loop reads CASSPGLGTDTQYF. CDR3 bases: TGTGCCAGTTCCCCGGGACTGGGCACAGATACGCAGTATTTT. The whole variable domain, remainder taken from reference TRBV7-2 and TRBJ2-3, is GAGVSQSPSNKVTEKGKDVELRCDPISGHTALYWYRQSLGQGLEFLIYFQGNSAPDKSGLPSDRFSAERTGGSVSTLTIQRTQQEDSAVYLCASSPGLGTDTQYFGPGTRLTVL.